This TCR beta chain originates from a study of cytomegalovirus exposure and HLA in healthy donors. General study results and limits: In vitro, a few CMV-associated chains proved specific for CMV antigens.

The PCR contained 60 Vbeta and 13 Jbeta primers. Methods used by the authors: In a later analysis, of around 85 million unique beta chains, about 10 million appeared in at least two donors. Data came from immunoSEQ multiplex PCR; TCRdb stores just in-frame clones and leaves some out. V and J calls and clone size are those listed in that table; D and trimming were worked out from the DNA. The sample has 130,000 to 150,000 clones; 80% are singletons. For this clone: The antigen remains undetermined.

V was cut by 3 bases and J by 5 bases, with 13 bases left in between. The CDR3 runs to 14 residues. Germline V gene data show CDR1 as PRHDT and CDR2 as FYEKMQ (reference sequence). J is TRBJ1-1 and V is TRBV13; a possible D gene is TRBD1 (6 bases). The material sequenced was PBMCs. The source is a male donor in good health and CMV-seronegative. The CDR3 protein is CASSLTGEGTEAFF. As DNA, the CDR3 is TGTGCCAGCAGCTTGACAGGAGAGGGGACTGAAGCTTTCTTT.